The 24 T cell receptor beta chains below were found in one sample sequenced in a study of blood T cell repertoires in COVID-19. Measured with immunoSEQ multiplex PCR; TCRdb has only the in-frame clones, and not every one. The sample contains roughly 70,000 clones, about nine tenths of which appear only once. The specimen was peripheral blood. The receptors derive from a woman older than 75 with active or convalescent COVID-19.

The CDR3 nucleotides read TGTGCCAGCAGCTTTTCCGGGACAACCGATGGCTACACCTTC. Encoded protein: CASSFSGTTDGYTF. The chain has TRBV7-2 and TRBJ1-2; possible D gene TRBD1, 6 bases. CDR3 length: 14 amino acids. CDR1 and CDR2 (germline): SGHTA, FQGNSA. V dropped 3 bases and J dropped 6 bases, with 14 bases sitting between them.

This clone was counted between two and nine times. In nucleotides, the CDR3 is TGTGCCAGCAGGATCCAAGGGGCCTACGAGCAGTACTTC. This codes for CASRIQGAYEQYF. J is TRBJ2-7 and V is TRBV27; tentative D call: TRBD1 (5 bases). CDR3 size: 13 residues. Trimming shortened V by 6 bases and J by 2 bases, and 11 bases separated the two germline ends. CDR1 is MNHEY and CDR2 is SMNVEV in the germline V gene (reference sequence).

The V and J genes are TRBV10-2 and TRBJ1-5; no clear D. CDR1 is WSHSY and CDR2 is SAAADI in the germline V gene. This CDR3 has 14 amino acids. The V gene lost 7 bases and the J gene lost 3 bases, with 13 bases spanning the gap. CDR3 protein: CASTATIANQPQHF. The CDR3 bases are TGCGCCAGCACCGCGACTATCGCCAATCAGCCCCAGCATTTT.

This chain connects TRBV2 to TRBJ2-3, with D perhaps TRBD2 (8 bases). The V gene's germline CDR1 is SNHLY and CDR2 FYNNEI. V lost 9 bases and J lost 4, with 17 bases in between. The CDR3 has 14 residues. The CDR3 bases are TGTGCCAGAGGGGGCGGGGGGTCCCCAGATACGCAGTATTTT. Its protein product is CARGGGGSPDTQYF. Looking up the rest from reference TRBV2 and TRBJ2-3 gives the full variable domain: EPEVTQTPSHQVTQMGQEVILRCVPISNHLYFYWYRQILGQKVEFLVSFYNNEISEKSEIFDDQFSVERPDGSNFTLKIRSTKLEDSAMYFCARGGGGSPDTQYFGPGTRLTVL.

The DNA of the CDR3 is TGCGCCAGCAGGCCCCTTGGGGCTCAAGAGGACGGCTACACCTTC. Protein product: CASRPLGAQEDGYTF. V usage is TRBV5-1 and J usage is TRBJ1-2, with a possible D match to TRBD1 (5 bases). Trimming took 5 bases from V and 8 from J, leaving 22 bases between them. Germline V gives CDR1 SGHRS, CDR2 YFSETQ. The CDR3 is 15 amino acids.

The DNA of the CDR3 is TGTGCCAGCAGCCAAGGGGTTGGGAGAACGGCTTTCTTT. Translation gives CASSQGVGRTAFF. The gene calls are TRBV14 and TRBJ1-1; D unclear. Germline V gene lookup returns CDR1 SGHDN and CDR2 FVKESK. The CDR3 covers 13 residues. With 1 base removed from V and 11 bases from J, the gap between germline ends came to 14 bases.

V and J are TRBV11-3 and TRBJ2-1; 7 nucleotides line up with TRBD1. Germline V CDR1 and CDR2: SGHNT, YENEEA. The length of the CDR3 is 14 residues. With V trimmed by 5 bases and J by 2 bases, 3 bases remained unmatched. The CDR3 here is CASSRDRAYNEQFF. The DNA of the CDR3 is TGTGCCAGCAGCCGAGACAGGGCCTACAATGAGCAGTTCTTC.

This sequence joins TRBV15 and TRBJ2-1; a possible D gene is TRBD1 (7 bases). Germline V CDR1 and CDR2: LNHNV, YYDKDF (reference sequence). This CDR3 has 13 residues. Trimming left V 5 bases short and J 5 bases short, with 10 bases between. CDR3 in DNA: TGTGCCACCAGCGGCGGGACAGACAATGAGCAGTTCTTC. Translation gives CATSGGTDNEQFF.

This chain uses TRBV7-2 with TRBJ1-5, with TRBD1 identical over 7 bases. Per the germline V gene, CDR1 is SGHTA and CDR2 is FQGNSA. This CDR3 has 15 residues. The ends lost 5 bases at V and 6 bases at J; junction bases unmatched: 10. The CDR3 protein is CASSTEQGIGQPQHF. The CDR3 DNA sequence: TGTGCCAGCAGCACCGAACAGGGGATCGGTCAGCCCCAGCATTTT.

The V call is TRBV7-9, the J call TRBJ1-1, with D perhaps matching TRBD1 (6 bases). The CDR3 contains 12 residues. The germline gives CDR1 SEHNR, CDR2 FQNEAQ (reference sequence). V lost 4 bases and J 8 bases, leaving 11 bases between the germline ends. The CDR3 region has the DNA TGTGCCAGCAGCTCCGCCGGGACAGAAGCTTTCTTT. Protein product: CASSSAGTEAFF.

This clone came up once. The genes are TRBV27 and TRBJ2-3; D gene unclear. With 3 bases removed from V and 4 bases from J, the gap between germline ends came to 5 bases. CDR1 MNHEY and CDR2 SMNVEV come from the germline V gene (reference sequence). This CDR3 is built from 12 residues. CDR3 sequence reads: CASSFSPDTQYF. The DNA for the CDR3 is TGTGCCAGCAGTTTCTCCCCAGATACGCAGTATTTT.

This clone was seen just once. This chain connects TRBV6-5 to TRBJ2-3; tentatively, D is TRBD2 (5 bases). CDR3 length: 13 amino acids. Germline V gene sequence: CDR1 MNHEY, CDR2 SVGAGI. Trimming took off 7 bases at V and 3 bases at J, with 11 bases between the two ends. The CDR3 here is CASTRGLTDTQYF. CDR3 coding DNA: TGTGCCAGCACCCGAGGGTTGACAGATACGCAGTATTTT.

This chain connects TRBV15 to TRBJ2-7, with TRBD2 identical over 15 bases. The CDR3 runs 17 residues. Per the germline V gene, CDR1 is LNHNV and CDR2 is YYDKDF (reference sequence). After removal of 0 bases from V and 4 bases from J, the junction contained 4 bases not matched to a gene. CDR3 DNA: TGTGCCACCAGCAGAGATGGACTAGCGGGGGGGCTATACGAGCAGTACTTC. It codes for CATSRDGLAGGLYEQYF. The variable domain in full, completed from reference TRBV15 and TRBJ2-7, reads DAMVIQNPRYQVTQFGKPVTLSCSQTLNHNVMYWYQQKSSQAPKLLFHYYDKDFNNEADTPDNFQSRRPNTSFCFLDIRSPGLGDTAMYLCATSRDGLAGGLYEQYFGPGTRLTVT.

J is TRBJ2-7 and V is TRBV25-1; 7 bases are shared with TRBD1. The germline V gene encodes CDR1 MGHDK and CDR2 SYGVNS. CDR3 size: 15 residues. V lost 4 bases, J lost 2 bases, and 8 bases stayed unmatched. CDR3 amino acids: CASSGLDRATYEQYF. The CDR3 nucleotides read TGTGCCAGCAGTGGGCTTGACAGGGCCACCTACGAGCAGTACTTC.

The genes are TRBV11-2 and TRBJ2-7, with TRBD1 matching 9 bases. CDR1 is SGHAT, CDR2 FQNNGV, per germline. The CDR3 contains 15 residues. With 1 base clipped from V and 3 bases from J, the junction kept 4 bases outside the gene matches. CDR3 sequence (DNA): TGTGCCAGCAGCTTAGCCCCGGGACAGGGCTACGAGCAGTACTTC. It encodes CASSLAPGQGYEQYF.

The CDR3: CASSSGGPNTQYF. The DNA for the CDR3 is TGTGCCAGCAGCAGCGGGGGGCCCAATACGCAGTATTTT. This chain links TRBV11-2 with TRBJ2-3, with 9 nucleotides matching TRBD2. Germline V gene data show CDR1 as SGHAT and CDR2 as FQNNGV. CDR3 length: 13 residues. After removal of 5 bases from V and 7 bases from J, the junction contained 4 bases not matched to a gene.

The chain joins TRBV12-3 or TRBV12-4 to TRBJ1-2, with 8 positions matching TRBD1. V gave up 6 bases and J gave up 8 bases; unmatched junction bases: 8. The CDR3 length is 13 residues. The CDR3 here is CASSPRWDRGYTF. In DNA form, the CDR3 reads TGTGCCAGCAGCCCCAGGTGGGACAGGGGCTACACCTTC.

The chain uses TRBV9 and TRBJ1-2, with D possibly matching TRBD1 (6 bases). In germline, CDR1 is SGDLS, CDR2 YYNGEE. The V and J ends lost 3 bases and 6 bases respectively, with 18 bases between them. There are 15 residues in the CDR3. The CDR3 region is CASSALEQGEDGYTF. CDR3 bases: TGTGCCAGCAGCGCCCTAGAACAGGGAGAGGATGGCTACACCTTC.

This chain connects TRBV14 to TRBJ1-2; D might be TRBD1 (6 bases). The CDR3 is 13 residues long. Trimming removed 4 bases from V and 7 bases from J, with 13 bases in between. The germline V gene encodes CDR1 SGHDN and CDR2 FVKESK. CDR3 loop: CASSPTGSSGYTF. The CDR3 DNA is TGTGCCAGCAGCCCAACAGGGTCCAGTGGCTACACCTTC.

V is TRBV4-1 and J is TRBJ2-1, with 9 bases aligning to TRBD2. V trimming: 4 bases; J trimming: 11 bases; junction bases outside the gene matches: 12. Germline V gene sequence: CDR1 MGHRA, CDR2 YSYEKL. This CDR3 region has 15 residues. The CDR3 DNA reads TGCGCCAGCAGCCCCTTGGGCGGGGGGGCCCAAAAGCAGTTCTTC. This translates into CASSPLGGGAQKQFF.

The V gene is TRBV29-1, the J gene TRBJ1-2; D perhaps matches TRBD1 (6 bases). Deletions cut 4 bases from V and 1 base from J, with 22 bases between. The CDR3 totals 17 residues. Germline loops: CDR1 SQVTM, CDR2 ANQGSEA. The CDR3 nucleotides read TGCAGCGTTGGAAGCAACAGGGCCCTAGGGGGTAACTATGGCTACACCTTC. Amino acids: CSVGSNRALGGNYGYTF. The full variable domain, completed using reference TRBV29-1 and TRBJ1-2, is SAVISQKPSRDICQRGTSLTIQCQVDSQVTMMFWYRQQPGQSLTLIATANQGSEATYESGFVIDKFPISRPNLTFSTLTVSNMSPEDSSIYLCSVGSNRALGGNYGYTFGSGTRLTVV.

This clone occurred once. The chain carries TRBV28 and TRBJ1-5, with a weak D call TRBD1 (6 bases). The CDR3 is made up of 14 amino acids. The germline V gene encodes CDR1 MDHEN and CDR2 SYDVKM. V shed 3 bases and J shed 6 bases, with 12 bases lying between them. CDR3 nucleotides: TGTGCCAGCAGTTTCAGGACAGCCGGTCAGCCCCAGCATTTT. Amino acids: CASSFRTAGQPQHF. Full variable domain (rest looked up from reference TRBV28 and TRBJ1-5): DVKVTQSSRYLVKRTGEKVFLECVQDMDHENMFWYRQDPGLGLRLIYFSYDVKMKEKGDIPEGYSVSREKKERFSLILESASTNQTSMYLCASSFRTAGQPQHFGDGTRLSIL.

This clone was seen only a few times. The J gene is TRBJ1-4, the V gene TRBV9, with TRBD1 matching over 8 bases. Looked up from germline, CDR1 is SGDLS and CDR2 is YYNGEE. V gave up 3 bases and J gave up 2 bases; unmatched junction bases: 3. This CDR3 spans 15 amino acids. The CDR3 here is CASSGRGRTNEKLFF. The CDR3 coding sequence is TGTGCCAGCAGCGGCAGGGGGCGGACTAATGAAAAACTGTTTTTT.

The chain combines TRBV2 with TRBJ2-7; possible D gene TRBD2, 5 bases. CDR1 and CDR2 from the germline V gene are SNHLY and FYNNEI. The germline V and J ends were trimmed by 6 bases and 6 bases, with 15 bases remaining between them. The CDR3 spans 13 residues. The CDR3 protein is CASREGVGGEQYF. CDR3 in DNA: TGTGCCAGCAGAGAGGGAGTCGGAGGCGAGCAGTACTTC.